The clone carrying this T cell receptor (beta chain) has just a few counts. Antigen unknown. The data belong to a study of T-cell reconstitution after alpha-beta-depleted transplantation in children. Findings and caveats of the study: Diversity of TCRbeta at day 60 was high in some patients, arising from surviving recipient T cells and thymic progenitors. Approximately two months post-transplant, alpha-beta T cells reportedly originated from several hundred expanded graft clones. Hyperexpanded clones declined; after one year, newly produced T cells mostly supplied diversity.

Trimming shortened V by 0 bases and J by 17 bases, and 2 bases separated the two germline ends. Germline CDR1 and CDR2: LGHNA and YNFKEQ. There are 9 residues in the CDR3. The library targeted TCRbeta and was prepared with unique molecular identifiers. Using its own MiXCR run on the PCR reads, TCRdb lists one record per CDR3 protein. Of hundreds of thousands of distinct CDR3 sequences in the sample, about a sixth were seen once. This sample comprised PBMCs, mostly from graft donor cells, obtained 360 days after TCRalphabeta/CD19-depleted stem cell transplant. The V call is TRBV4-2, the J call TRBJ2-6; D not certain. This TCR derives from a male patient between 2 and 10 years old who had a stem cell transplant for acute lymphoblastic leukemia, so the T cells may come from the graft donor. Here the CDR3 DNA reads TGTGCCAGCAGCCAAGATATGACTTTC. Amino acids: CASSQDMTF.